Detailed here is one T cell receptor (beta chain). Antigen unknown. CD45RO-negative, CCR7-selected cells formed the naive CD8 fraction, which excluded terminally differentiated effector memory CD45RA+ cells. This record belongs to a study of shared clonotypes between healthy human individuals. Study-wide context: Aged 18 to 49, the donors were two women and three men. Study-wide results and limits: It was expected that sequencing depth would affect clonotype sharing among donors. At large depth, rarefaction still showed sorted-subset sequencing to be incomplete. Among the subsets, naive ones generally showed larger estimated richness than memory ones.

The repertoire was sequenced with immunoSEQ multiplex PCR; TCRdb's copy has only in-frame clones and lacks some. The sample records millions of clones, around 96% being singletons. Trimming shortened V by 2 bases and J by 0 bases, and 11 bases separated the two germline ends. Germline V lookup: CDR1 MGHRA, CDR2 YSYEKL. This CDR3 is 15 amino acids long. What was sequenced was naive CD8+ T cells sorted from blood. This receptor was identified in a man between 18 and 35 years old in good health. The chain joins TRBV4-1 to TRBJ2-7; D is perhaps TRBD1 (5 bases). CDR3 in DNA: TGCGCCAGCAGCCAAAGACAGACAGACTCCTACGAGCAGTACTTC. Amino acid sequence: CASSQRQTDSYEQYF.